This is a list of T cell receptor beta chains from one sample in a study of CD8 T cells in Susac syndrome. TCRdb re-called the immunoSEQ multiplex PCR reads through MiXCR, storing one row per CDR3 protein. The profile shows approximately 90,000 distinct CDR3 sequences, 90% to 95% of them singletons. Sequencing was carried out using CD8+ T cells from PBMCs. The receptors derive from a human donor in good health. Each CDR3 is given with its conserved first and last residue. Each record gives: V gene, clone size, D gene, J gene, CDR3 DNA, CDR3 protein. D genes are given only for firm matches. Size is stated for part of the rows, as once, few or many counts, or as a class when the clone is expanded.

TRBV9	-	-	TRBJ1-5	TGTGCCAGCAGCTTGGGGGAGGGCAATCAGCCCCAGCATTTT	CASSLGEGNQPQHF
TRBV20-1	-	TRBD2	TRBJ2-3	TGCAGTGCTAGACTAGCGGGGGGGCGGGGGCCAGATACGCAGTATTTT	CSARLAGGRGPDTQYF
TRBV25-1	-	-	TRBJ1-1	TGTGCCAGCAGTGAAGACAGGATAGACACTGAAGCTTTCTTT	CASSEDRIDTEAFF
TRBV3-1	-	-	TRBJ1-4	TGTGCCAGCAGCCAAGTGGGATGGTCGGGCGAAAAACTGTTTTTT	CASSQVGWSGEKLFF
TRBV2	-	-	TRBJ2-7	TGTGCCAGCAGTTTTAATACCGGAAAATTCTCCTACGAGCAGTACTTC	CASSFNTGKFSYEQYF
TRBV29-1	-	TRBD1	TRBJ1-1	TGCAGCGCAAAAACCGGGACAGCCGAAGCTTTCTTT	CSAKTGTAEAFF
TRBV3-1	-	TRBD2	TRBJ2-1	TGTGCCAGCAGCCCCGGGACTAGCGGGGGGGACGAGCAGTTCTTC	CASSPGTSGGDEQFF
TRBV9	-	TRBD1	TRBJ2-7	TGTGCCAGCAGCGAGACAGGGGCCTACGAGCAGTACTTC	CASSETGAYEQYF
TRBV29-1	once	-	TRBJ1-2	TGCAGCGTCCTCCGGGGGGCCTATGGCTACACCTTC	CSVLRGAYGYTF
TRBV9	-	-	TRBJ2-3	TGTGCCAGCAGCGTCGAGCTGGGGGTCGCAGATACGCAGTATTTT	CASSVELGVADTQYF
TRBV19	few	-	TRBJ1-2	TGTGCCAGTAGTGACTATGGCTACACCTTC	CASSDYGYTF
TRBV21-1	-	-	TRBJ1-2	TGTGCCAGACGGGGAGGCGGCATTACTAACTATGGCTACACCTTC	CARRGGGITNYGYTF
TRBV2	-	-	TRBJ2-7	TGTGCCAGCAGTGATGGGGTATCCTACGAGCAGTACTTC	CASSDGVSYEQYF
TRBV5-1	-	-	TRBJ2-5	TGCGCCAGCAGCTGGACAGCCTTCCAAGAGACCCAGTACTTC	CASSWTAFQETQYF
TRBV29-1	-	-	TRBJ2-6	TGCAGCGTTGACGCAGGGACTGGGGCCAACGTCCTGACTTTC	CSVDAGTGANVLTF
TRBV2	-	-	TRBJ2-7	TGTGCCAGCAGTCCGGAGGACAGCGGCTCCTACGAGCAGTACTTC	CASSPEDSGSYEQYF
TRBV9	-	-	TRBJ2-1	TGTGCCAGCAGCGTAGGTTACAATGAGCAGTTCTTC	CASSVGYNEQFF
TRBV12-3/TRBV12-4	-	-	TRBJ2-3	TGTGCCAGCAGCAGGGTACCTAGCACAGATACGCAGTATTTT	CASSRVPSTDTQYF
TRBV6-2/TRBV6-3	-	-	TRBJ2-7	TGTGCCAGCAGTTACGCCGACGGATCCTACGAGCAGTACTTC	CASSYADGSYEQYF
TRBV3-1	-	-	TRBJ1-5	TGTGCCAGCAGCCAAGTTCCCGGGATGGCCAATCAGCCCCAGCATTTT	CASSQVPGMANQPQHF
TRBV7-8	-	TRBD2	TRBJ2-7	TGTGCCAGCACAGCGGGGACCTACGAGCAGTACTTC	CASTAGTYEQYF
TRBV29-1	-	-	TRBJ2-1	TGCAGCGCGGGGCGGGGTGGTGAGCAGTTCTTC	CSAGRGGEQFF
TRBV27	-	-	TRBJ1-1	TGTGCCAGCAGCGACCCAAACATGAACACTGAAGCTTTCTTT	CASSDPNMNTEAFF
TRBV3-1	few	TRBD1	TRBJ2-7	TGTGCCAGCAGCCAAGAAGGGACAGGACTCAGCTCCTACGAGCAGTACTTC	CASSQEGTGLSSYEQYF
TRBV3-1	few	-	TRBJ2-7	TGTGCCAGCAGCCAGGCACAGGGAACCTACGAGCAGTACTTC	CASSQAQGTYEQYF
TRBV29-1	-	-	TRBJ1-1	TGCAGCTCTCGGGGGGGTATGGGTGAAGCTTTCTTT	CSSRGGMGEAFF
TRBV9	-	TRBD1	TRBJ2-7	TGTGCCAGCAGCGTCTCCGGGACAGAAAAAGAGGGGCAGTACTTC	CASSVSGTEKEGQYF
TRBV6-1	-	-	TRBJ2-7	TGTGCCAGCATGGAGGTTAACGAGCAGTACTTC	CASMEVNEQYF
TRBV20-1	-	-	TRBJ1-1	TGCAGTGCTTTCAGGAACACTGAAGCTTTCTTT	CSAFRNTEAFF
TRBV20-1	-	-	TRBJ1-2	TGCAGTGCTAGACCCACCTGGGGCTACACCTTC	CSARPTWGYTF
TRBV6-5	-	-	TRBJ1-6	TGTGCCAGCAAACGGGGTGGCTCACCCCTCCACTTT	CASKRGGSPLHF
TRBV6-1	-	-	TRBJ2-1	TGTGCCAGCAGTGAAGCCATTATAAGCTCCTACAATGAGCAGTTCTTC	CASSEAIISSYNEQFF
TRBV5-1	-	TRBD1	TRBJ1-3	TGCGCCAGCAGCTTGGACAGGGGGTATGGAAACACCATATATTTT	CASSLDRGYGNTIYF
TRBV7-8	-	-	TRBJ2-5	TGTGCCAGCAGCTTTCAGGACCCACGAGAGACCCAGTACTTC	CASSFQDPRETQYF
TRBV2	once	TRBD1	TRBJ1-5	TGTGCCAGCAGTGAAGCGCGGACAGGGGGAAATCAGCCCCAGCATTTT	CASSEARTGGNQPQHF
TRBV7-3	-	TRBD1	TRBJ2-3	TGTGCCAGCAGCTTAAAGACAGGGGGGACAGATACGCAGTATTTT	CASSLKTGGTDTQYF
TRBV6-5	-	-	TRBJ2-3	TGTGCCAGCAGTTACTCTCAGGGTAGCACAGATACGCAGTATTTT	CASSYSQGSTDTQYF
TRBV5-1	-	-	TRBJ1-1	TGCGCCAGCAGCTGGGGAGGAGAGAACACTGAAGCTTTCTTT	CASSWGGENTEAFF
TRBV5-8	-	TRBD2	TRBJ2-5	TGTGCCAGCAGCCTTAGCGGGGGGGCCCTGGAGACCCAGTACTTC	CASSLSGGALETQYF
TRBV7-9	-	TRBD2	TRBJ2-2	TGTGCCAGCAGCTTAGTGACAGCGGGGGCCGGGGAGCTGTTTTTT	CASSLVTAGAGELFF
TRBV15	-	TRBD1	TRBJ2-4	TGTGCCACCAGCAGGGTACTAGGGGGCCAAAACATTCAGTACTTC	CATSRVLGGQNIQYF
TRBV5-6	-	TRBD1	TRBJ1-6	TGTGCCAGCAGCCCAGGACAGGCCAGACCCCTCCACTTT	CASSPGQARPLHF
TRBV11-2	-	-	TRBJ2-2	TGTGCCAGCAGCTTAGGGTCGGCCGCCGGGGAGCTGTTTTTT	CASSLGSAAGELFF
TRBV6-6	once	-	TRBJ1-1	TGTGCCAGCAAGACACCCATCGTGGCGGAGACTGAAGCTTTCTTT	CASKTPIVAETEAFF
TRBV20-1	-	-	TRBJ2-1	TGCAGTGCCGCTCGGCGGGGACGCAATGAGCAGTTCTTC	CSAARRGRNEQFF
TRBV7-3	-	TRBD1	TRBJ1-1	TGTGCCAGCAGCCCGACTGCCCGGGACAGGGGGGCCCGGAACACTGAAGCTTTCTTT	CASSPTARDRGARNTEAFF
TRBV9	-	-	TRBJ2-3	TGTGCCAGCAGCGCCCGGGATCCTAAGGGCACAGATACGCAGTATTTT	CASSARDPKGTDTQYF
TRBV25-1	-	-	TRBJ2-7	TGTGCCAGCAGTGGGGGCTACGAGCAGTACTTC	CASSGGYEQYF
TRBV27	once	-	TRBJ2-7	TGTGCCAGCAGTTTTATCCAGTTGAGGGGAGGGGGCGACGAGCAGTACTTC	CASSFIQLRGGGDEQYF
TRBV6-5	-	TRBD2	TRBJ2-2	TGTGCCAGCAGTTCCCCTAGCGGGGGGGCGGGCACCGGGGAGCTGTTTTTT	CASSSPSGGAGTGELFF